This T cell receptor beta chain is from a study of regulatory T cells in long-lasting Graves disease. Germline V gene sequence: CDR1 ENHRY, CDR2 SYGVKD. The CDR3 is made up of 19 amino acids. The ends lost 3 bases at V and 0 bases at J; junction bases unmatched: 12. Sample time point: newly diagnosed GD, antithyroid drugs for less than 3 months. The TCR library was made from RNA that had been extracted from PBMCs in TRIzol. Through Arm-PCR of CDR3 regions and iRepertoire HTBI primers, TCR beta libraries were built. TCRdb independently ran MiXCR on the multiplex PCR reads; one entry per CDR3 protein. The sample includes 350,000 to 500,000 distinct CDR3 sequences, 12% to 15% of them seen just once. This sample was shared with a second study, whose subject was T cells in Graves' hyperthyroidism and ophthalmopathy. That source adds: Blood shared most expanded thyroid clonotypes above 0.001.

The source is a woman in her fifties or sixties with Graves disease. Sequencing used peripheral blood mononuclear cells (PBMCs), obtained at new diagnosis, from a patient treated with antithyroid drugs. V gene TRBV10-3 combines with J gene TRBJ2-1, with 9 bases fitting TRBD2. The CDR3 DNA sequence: TGTGCCATCAGTGACCCCGCTAGCGGGACCCCGGTCTCCTACAATGAGCAGTTCTTC. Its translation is CAISDPASGTPVSYNEQFF.